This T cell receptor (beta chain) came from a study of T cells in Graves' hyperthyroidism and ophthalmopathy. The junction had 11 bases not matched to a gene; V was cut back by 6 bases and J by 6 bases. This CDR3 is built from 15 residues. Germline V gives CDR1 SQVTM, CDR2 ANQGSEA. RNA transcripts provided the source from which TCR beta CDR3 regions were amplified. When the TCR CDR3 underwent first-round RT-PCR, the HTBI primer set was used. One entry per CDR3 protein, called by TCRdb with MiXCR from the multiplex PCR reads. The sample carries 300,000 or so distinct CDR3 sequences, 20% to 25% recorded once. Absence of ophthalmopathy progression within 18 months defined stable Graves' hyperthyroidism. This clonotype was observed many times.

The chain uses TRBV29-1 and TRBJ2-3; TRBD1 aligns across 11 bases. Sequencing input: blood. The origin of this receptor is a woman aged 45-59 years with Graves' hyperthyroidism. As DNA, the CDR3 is TGCAGCGTAGGCCGGACAGGGGGCGGTCCGGATACGCAGTATTTT. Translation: CSVGRTGGGPDTQYF.